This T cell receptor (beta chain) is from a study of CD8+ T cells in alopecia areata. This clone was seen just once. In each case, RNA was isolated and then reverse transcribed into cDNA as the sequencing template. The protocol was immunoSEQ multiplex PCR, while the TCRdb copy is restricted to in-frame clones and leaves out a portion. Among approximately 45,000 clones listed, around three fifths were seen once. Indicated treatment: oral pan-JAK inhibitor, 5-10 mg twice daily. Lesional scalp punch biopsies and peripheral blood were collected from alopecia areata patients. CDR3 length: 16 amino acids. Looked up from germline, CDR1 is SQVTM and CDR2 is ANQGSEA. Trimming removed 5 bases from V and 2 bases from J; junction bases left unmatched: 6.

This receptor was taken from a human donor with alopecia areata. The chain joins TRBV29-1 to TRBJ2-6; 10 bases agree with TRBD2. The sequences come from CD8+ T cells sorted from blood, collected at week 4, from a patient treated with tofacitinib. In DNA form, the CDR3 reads TGCAGCGTTAGCCTAGCGGGGGACCCTGGGGCCAACGTCCTGACTTTC. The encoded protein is CSVSLAGDPGANVLTF.